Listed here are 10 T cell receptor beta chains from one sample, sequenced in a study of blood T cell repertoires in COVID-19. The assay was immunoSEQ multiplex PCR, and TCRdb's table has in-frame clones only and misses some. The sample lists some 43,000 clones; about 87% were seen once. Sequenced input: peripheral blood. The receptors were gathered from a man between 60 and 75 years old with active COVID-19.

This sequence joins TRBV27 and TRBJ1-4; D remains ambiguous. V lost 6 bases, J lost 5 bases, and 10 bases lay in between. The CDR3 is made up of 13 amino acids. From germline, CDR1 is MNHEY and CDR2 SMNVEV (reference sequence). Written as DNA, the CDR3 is TGTGCCAGCAGGTTGCGGCTGAATGAAAAACTGTTTTTT. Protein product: CASRLRLNEKLFF.

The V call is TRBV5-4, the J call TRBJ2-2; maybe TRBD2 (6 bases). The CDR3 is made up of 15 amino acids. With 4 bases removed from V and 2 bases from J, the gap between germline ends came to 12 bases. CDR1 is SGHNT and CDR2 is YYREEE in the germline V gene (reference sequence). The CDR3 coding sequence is TGTGCCAGCAGCCCAGGCGGGGATAACACCGGGGAGCTGTTTTTT. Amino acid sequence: CASSPGGDNTGELFF.

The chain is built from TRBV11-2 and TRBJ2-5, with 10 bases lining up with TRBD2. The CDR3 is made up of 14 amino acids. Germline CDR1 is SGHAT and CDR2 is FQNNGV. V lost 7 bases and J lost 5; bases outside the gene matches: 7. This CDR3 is CASKLAGLMETQYF. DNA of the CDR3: TGTGCCAGCAAACTAGCGGGACTTATGGAGACCCAGTACTTC.

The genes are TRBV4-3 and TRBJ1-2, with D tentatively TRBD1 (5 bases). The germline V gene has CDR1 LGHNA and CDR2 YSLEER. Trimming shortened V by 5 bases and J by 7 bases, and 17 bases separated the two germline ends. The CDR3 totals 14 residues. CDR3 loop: CASSEVQVASGYTF. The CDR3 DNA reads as TGCGCCAGCAGCGAAGTACAGGTGGCGTCTGGCTACACCTTC.

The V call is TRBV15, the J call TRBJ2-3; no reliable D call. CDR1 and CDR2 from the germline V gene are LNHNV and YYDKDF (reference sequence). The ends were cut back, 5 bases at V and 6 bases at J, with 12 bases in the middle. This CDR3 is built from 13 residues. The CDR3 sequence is CATSPGPADTQYF. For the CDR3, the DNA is TGTGCCACCAGCCCTGGGCCGGCGGATACGCAGTATTTT.

CDR3 DNA: TGTGCCAGCTCACCCGTAGCGGGAGGGCCGACAGATACGCAGTATTTT. Translated: CASSPVAGGPTDTQYF. The chain recombines TRBV18 with TRBJ2-3, with 11 bases lining up with TRBD2. Unmatched junction bases numbered 5, after V lost 3 bases and J lost 3 bases. The CDR3 spans 16 residues. Germline V gives CDR1 KGHSH, CDR2 LQKENI.

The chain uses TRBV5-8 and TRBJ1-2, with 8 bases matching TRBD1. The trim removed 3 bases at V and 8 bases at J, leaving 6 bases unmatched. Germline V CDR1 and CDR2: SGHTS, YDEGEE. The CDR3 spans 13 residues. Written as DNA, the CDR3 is TGTGCCAGCAGCTCGACAGGGGATGGCGGCTACACCTTC. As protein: CASSSTGDGGYTF. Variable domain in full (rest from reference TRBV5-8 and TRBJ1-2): EAGVTQSPTHLIKTRGQQATLRCSPISGHTSVYWYQQALGLGLQFLLWYDEGEERNRGNFPPRFSGRQFPNYSSELNVNALELEDSALYLCASSSTGDGGYTFGSGTRLTVV.

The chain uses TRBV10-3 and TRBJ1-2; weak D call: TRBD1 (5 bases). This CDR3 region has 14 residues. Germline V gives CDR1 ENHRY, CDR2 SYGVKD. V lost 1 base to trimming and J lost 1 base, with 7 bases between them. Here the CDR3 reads CAISELQVNYGYTF. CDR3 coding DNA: TGTGCCATCAGTGAGTTACAGGTTAACTATGGCTACACCTTC.

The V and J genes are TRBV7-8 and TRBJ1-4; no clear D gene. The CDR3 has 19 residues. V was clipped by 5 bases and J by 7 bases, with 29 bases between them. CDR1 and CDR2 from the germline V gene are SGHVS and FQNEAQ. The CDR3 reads CASSKQTIRLLSRVEKLFF. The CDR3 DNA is TGTGCCAGCAGCAAGCAGACTATTCGGTTGTTGTCGCGGGTTGAAAAACTGTTTTTT.

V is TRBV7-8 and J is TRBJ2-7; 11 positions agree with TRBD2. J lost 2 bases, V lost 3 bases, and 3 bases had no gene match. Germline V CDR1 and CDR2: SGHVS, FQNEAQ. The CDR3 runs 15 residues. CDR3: CASSLGLAATYEQYF. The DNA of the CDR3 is TGTGCCAGCAGCTTGGGACTAGCGGCAACCTACGAGCAGTACTTC.